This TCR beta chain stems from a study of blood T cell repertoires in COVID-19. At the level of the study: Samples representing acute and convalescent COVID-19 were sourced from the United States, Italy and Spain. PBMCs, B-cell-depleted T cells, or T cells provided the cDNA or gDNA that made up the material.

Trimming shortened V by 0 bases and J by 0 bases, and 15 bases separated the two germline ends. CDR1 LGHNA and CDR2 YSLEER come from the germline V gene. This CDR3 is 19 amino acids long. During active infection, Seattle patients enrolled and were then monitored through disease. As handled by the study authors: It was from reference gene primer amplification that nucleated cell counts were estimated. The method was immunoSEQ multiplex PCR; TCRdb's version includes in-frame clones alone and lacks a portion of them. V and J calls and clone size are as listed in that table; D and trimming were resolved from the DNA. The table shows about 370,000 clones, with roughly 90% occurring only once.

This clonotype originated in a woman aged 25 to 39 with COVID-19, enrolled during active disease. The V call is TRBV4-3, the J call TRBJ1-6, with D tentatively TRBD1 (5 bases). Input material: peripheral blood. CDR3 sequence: CASSQDGGGVSSYNSPLHF. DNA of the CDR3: TGCGCCAGCAGCCAAGATGGGGGGGGTGTCAGCTCCTATAATTCACCCCTCCACTTT.